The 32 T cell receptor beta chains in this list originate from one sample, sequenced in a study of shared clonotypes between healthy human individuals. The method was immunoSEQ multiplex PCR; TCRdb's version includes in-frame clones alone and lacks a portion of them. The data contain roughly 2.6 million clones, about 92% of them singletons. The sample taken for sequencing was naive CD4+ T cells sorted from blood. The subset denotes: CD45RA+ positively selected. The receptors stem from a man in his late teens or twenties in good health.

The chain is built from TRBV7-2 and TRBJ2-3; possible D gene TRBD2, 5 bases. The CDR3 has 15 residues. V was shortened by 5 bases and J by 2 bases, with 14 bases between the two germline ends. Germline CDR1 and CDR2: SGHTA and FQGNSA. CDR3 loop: CASSRTYSATDTQYF. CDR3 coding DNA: TGTGCCAGCAGCCGAACGTATAGCGCCACAGATACGCAGTATTTT.

The CDR3 nucleotides are TGTGCCTGGAGTCCGGGAACAGCCAATGAAAAACTGTTTTTT. Protein sequence: CAWSPGTANEKLFF. The gene calls are TRBV30 and TRBJ1-4; D uncertain. CDR1 GTSNPN and CDR2 SVGIG come from the germline V gene (reference sequence). This CDR3 region has 14 residues. Trimming pared 2 bases from V and 5 bases from J, leaving 12 bases between.

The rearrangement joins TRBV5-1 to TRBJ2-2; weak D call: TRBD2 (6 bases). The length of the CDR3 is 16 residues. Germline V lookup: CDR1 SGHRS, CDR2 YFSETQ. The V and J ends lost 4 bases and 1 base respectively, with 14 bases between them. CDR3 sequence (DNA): TGCGCCAGCAGCCCGGGACTTACCCTGAACACCGGGGAGCTGTTTTTT. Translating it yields CASSPGLTLNTGELFF.

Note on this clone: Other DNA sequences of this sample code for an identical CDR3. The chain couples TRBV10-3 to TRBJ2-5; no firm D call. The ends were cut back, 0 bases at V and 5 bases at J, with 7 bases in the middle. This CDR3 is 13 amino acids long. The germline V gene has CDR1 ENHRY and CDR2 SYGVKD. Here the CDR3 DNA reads TGTGCCATCAGTGAGTCTTCCCCCGAGACCCAGTACTTC. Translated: CAISESSPETQYF.

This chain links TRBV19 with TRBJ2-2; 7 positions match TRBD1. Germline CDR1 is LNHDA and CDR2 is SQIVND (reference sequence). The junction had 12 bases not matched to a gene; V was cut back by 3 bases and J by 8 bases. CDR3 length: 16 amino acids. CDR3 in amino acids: CASSIAQGISSGELFF. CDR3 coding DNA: TGTGCCAGTAGTATCGCACAGGGGATTTCTTCTGGGGAGCTGTTTTTT.

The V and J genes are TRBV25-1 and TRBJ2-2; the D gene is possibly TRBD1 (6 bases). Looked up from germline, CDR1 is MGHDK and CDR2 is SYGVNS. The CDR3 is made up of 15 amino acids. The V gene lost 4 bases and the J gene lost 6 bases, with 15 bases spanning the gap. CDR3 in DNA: TGTGCCAGCAGTGTCCCCTCCCCAGGGGCCGGGGAGCTGTTTTTT. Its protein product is CASSVPSPGAGELFF. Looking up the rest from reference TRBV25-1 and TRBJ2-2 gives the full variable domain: EADIYQTPRYLVIGTGKKITLECSQTMGHDKMYWYQQDPGMELHLIHYSYGVNSTEKGDLSSESTVSRIRTEHFPLTLESARPSHTSQYLCASSVPSPGAGELFFGEGSRLTVL.

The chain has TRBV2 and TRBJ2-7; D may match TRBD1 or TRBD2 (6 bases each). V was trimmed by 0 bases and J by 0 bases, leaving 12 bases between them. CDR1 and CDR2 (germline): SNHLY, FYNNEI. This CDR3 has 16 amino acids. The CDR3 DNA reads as TGTGCCAGCAGTGAAGCAGGCAGGGGAGGCTCCTACGAGCAGTACTTC. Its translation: CASSEAGRGGSYEQYF.

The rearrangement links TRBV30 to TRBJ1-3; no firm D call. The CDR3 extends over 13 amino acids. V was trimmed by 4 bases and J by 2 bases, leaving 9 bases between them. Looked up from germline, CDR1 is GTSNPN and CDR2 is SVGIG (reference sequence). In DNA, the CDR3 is TGTGCCTGGACTGGTCTACCTGGAAACACCATATATTTT. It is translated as CAWTGLPGNTIYF. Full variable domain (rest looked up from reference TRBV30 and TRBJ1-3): SQTIHQWPATLVQPVGSPLSLECTVEGTSNPNLYWYRQAAGRGLQLLFYSVGIGQISSEVPQNLSASRPQDRQFILSSKKLLLSDSGFYLCAWTGLPGNTIYFGEGSWLTVV.

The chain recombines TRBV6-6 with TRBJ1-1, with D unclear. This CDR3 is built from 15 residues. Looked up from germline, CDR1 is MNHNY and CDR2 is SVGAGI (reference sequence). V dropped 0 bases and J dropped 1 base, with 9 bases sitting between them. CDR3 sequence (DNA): TGTGCCAGCAGTTACTCGACAATTTCGAACACTGAAGCTTTCTTT. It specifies CASSYSTISNTEAFF.

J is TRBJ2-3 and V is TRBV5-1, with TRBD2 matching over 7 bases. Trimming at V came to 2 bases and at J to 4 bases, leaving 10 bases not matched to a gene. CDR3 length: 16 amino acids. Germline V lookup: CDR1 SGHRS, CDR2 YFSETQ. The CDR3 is CASSFWTSPTPDTQYF. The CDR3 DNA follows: TGCGCCAGCAGCTTTTGGACTAGTCCGACCCCAGATACGCAGTATTTT.

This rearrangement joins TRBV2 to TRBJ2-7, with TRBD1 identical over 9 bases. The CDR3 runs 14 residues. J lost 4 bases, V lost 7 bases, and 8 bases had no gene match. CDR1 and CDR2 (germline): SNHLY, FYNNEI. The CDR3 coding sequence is TGTGCCAGCACCCCGGGACAGGGAACTTACGAGCAGTACTTC. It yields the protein CASTPGQGTYEQYF.

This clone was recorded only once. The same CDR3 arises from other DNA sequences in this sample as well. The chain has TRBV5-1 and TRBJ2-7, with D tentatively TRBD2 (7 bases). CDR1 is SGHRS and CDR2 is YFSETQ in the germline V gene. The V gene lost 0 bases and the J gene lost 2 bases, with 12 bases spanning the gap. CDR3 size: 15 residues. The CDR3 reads CASSLGGEGAYEQYF. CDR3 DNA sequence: TGCGCCAGCAGCTTGGGAGGGGAGGGGGCCTACGAGCAGTACTTC.

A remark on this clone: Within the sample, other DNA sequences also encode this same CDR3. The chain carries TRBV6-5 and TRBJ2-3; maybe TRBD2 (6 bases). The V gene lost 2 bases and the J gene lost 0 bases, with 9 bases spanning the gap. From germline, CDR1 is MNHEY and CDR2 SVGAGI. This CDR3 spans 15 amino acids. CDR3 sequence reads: CASSYNRGSTDTQYF. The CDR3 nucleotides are TGTGCCAGCAGTTACAACCGGGGGAGCACAGATACGCAGTATTTT.

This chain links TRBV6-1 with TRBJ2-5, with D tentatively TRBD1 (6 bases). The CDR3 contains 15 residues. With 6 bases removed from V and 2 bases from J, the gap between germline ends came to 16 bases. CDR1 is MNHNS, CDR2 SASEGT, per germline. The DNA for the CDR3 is TGTGCCAGCAGCCCAGTAGGGGGTGATCAAGAGACCCAGTACTTC. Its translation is CASSPVGGDQETQYF.

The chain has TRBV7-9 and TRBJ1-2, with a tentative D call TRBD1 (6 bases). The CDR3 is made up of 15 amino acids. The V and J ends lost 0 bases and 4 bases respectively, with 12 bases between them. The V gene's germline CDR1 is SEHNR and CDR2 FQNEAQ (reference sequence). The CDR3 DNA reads TGTGCCAGCAGCTTAGCCTCGGGGGCGGTCTATGGCTACACCTTC. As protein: CASSLASGAVYGYTF.

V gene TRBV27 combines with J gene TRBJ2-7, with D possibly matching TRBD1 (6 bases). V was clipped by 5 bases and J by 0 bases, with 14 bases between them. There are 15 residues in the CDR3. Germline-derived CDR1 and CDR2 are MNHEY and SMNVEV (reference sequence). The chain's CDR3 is CASSPGHGVSYEQYF. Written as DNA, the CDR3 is TGTGCCAGCAGTCCGGGACACGGCGTCTCCTACGAGCAGTACTTC.

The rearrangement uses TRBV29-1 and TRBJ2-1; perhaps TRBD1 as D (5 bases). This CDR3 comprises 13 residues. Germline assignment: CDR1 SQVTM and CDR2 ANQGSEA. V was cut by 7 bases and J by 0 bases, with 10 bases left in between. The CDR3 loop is CSAQQVSYNEQFF. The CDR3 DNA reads TGCAGCGCTCAACAGGTCTCCTACAATGAGCAGTTCTTC.

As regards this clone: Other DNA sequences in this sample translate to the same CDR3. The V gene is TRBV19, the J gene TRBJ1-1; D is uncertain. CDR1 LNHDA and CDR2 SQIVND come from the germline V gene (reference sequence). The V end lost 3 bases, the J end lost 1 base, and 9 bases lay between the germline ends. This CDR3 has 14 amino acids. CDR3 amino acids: CASSIAPGNTEAFF. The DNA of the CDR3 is TGTGCCAGTAGTATCGCGCCTGGGAACACTGAAGCTTTCTTT.

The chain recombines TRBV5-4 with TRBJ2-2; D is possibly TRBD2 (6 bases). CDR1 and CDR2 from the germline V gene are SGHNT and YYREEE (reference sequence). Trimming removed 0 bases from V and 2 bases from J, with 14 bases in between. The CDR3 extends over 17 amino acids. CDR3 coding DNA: TGTGCCAGCAGCTTGGCGTATGGTAGCGGAAACACCGGGGAGCTGTTTTTT. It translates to CASSLAYGSGNTGELFF.

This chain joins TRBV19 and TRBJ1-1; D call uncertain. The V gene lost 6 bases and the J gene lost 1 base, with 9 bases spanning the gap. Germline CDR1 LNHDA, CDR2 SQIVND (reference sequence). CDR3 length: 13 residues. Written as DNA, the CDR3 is TGTGCCAGTAGCTCGGACGGGAACACTGAAGCTTTCTTT. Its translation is CASSSDGNTEAFF.

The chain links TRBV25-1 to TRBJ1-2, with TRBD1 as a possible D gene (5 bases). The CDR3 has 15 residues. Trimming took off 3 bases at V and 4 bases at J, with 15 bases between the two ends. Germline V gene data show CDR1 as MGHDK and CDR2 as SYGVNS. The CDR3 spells CASSDSDQGGYGYTF. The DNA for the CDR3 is TGTGCCAGCAGTGATTCAGACCAGGGAGGCTATGGCTACACCTTC.

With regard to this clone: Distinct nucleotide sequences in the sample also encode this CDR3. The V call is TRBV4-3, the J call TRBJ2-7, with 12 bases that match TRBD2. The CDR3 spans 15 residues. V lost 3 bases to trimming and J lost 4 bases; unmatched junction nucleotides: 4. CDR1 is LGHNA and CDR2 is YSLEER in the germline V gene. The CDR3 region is CASSQLAGGPYEQYF. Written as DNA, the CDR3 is TGCGCCAGCAGCCAGCTAGCGGGAGGGCCATACGAGCAGTACTTC.

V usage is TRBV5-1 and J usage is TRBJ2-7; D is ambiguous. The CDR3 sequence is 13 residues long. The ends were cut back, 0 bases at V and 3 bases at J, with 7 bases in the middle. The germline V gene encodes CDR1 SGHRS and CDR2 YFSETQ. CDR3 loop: CASSLAAVYEQYF. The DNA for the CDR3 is TGCGCCAGCAGCTTGGCGGCAGTCTACGAGCAGTACTTC.

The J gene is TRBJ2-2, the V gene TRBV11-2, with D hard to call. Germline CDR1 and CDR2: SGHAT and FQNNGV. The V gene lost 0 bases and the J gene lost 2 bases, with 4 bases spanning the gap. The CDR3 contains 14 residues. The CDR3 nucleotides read TGTGCCAGCAGCTTAGATATTAACACCGGGGAGCTGTTTTTT. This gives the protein CASSLDINTGELFF. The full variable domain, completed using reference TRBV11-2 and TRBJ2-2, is EAGVAQSPRYKIIEKRQSVAFWCNPISGHATLYWYQQILGQGPKLLIQFQNNGVVDDSQLPKDRFSAERLKGVDSTLKIQPAKLEDSAVYLCASSLDINTGELFFGEGSRLTVL.

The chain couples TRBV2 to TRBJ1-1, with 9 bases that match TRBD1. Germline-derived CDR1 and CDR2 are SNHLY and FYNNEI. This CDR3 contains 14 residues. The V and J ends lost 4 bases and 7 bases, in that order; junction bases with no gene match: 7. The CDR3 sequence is CASSVQGAQGEAFF. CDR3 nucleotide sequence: TGTGCCAGCAGTGTACAGGGGGCTCAGGGTGAAGCTTTCTTT.

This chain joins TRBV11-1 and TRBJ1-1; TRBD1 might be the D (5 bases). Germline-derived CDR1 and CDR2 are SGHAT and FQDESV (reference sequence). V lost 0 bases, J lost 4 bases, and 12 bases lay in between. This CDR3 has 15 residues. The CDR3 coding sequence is TGTGCCAGCAGCTTAGCACGGGGGGGTGGCACTGAAGCTTTCTTT. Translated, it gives CASSLARGGGTEAFF.

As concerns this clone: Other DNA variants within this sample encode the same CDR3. The CDR3 reads CASSDQGANTEAFF. Here the CDR3 DNA reads TGTGCCAGCAGTGATCAGGGGGCGAACACTGAAGCTTTCTTT. The rearrangement uses TRBV2 and TRBJ1-1, with TRBD1 matching over 8 bases. CDR3 size: 14 residues. The germline gives CDR1 SNHLY, CDR2 FYNNEI. J gave up 1 base and V 3 bases, and 1 base lay outside the gene matches.

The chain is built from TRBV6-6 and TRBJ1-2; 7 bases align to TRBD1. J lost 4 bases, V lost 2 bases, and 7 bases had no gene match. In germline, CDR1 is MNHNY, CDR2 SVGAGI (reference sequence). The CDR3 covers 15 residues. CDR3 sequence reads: CASSYPGQPGYGYTF. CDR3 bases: TGTGCCAGCAGTTACCCGGGACAGCCCGGCTATGGCTACACCTTC.

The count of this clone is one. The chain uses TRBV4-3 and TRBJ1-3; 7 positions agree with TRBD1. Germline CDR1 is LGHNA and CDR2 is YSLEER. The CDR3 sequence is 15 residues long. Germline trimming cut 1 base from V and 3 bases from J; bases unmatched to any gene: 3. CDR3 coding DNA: TGCGCCAGCAGCCAAGGTCCAGGGGGTGGAAACACCATATATTTT. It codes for CASSQGPGGGNTIYF.

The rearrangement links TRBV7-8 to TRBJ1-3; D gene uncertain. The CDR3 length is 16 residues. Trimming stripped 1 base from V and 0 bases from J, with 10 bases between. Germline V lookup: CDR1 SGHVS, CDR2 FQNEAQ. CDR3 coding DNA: TGTGCCAGCAGCTTAGGAACCTCCCCCTCTGGAAACACCATATATTTT. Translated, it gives CASSLGTSPSGNTIYF.

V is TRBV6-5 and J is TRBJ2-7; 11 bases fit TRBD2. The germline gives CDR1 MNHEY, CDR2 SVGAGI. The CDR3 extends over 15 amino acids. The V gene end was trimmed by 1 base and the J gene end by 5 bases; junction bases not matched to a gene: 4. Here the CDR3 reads CASSYFSGRAHEQYF. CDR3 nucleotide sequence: TGTGCCAGCAGTTACTTTAGCGGGAGGGCCCACGAGCAGTACTTC.

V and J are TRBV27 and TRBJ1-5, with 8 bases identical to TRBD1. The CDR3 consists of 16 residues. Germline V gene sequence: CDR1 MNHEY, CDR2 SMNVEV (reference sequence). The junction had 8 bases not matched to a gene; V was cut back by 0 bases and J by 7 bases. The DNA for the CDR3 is TGTGCCAGCAGTTTATCGACAGGGGATAGGAGGCAGCCCCAGCATTTT. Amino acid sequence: CASSLSTGDRRQPQHF.